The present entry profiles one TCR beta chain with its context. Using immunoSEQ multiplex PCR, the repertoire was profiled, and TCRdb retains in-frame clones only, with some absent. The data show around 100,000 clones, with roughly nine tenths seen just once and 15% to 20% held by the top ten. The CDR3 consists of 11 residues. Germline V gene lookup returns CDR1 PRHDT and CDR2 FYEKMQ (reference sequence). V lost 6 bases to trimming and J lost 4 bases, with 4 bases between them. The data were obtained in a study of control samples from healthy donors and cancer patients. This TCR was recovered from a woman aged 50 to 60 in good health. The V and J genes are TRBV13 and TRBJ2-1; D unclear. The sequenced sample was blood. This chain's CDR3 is CASSRYNEQFF. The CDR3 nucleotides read TGTGCCAGCAGTCGTTACAATGAGCAGTTCTTC.